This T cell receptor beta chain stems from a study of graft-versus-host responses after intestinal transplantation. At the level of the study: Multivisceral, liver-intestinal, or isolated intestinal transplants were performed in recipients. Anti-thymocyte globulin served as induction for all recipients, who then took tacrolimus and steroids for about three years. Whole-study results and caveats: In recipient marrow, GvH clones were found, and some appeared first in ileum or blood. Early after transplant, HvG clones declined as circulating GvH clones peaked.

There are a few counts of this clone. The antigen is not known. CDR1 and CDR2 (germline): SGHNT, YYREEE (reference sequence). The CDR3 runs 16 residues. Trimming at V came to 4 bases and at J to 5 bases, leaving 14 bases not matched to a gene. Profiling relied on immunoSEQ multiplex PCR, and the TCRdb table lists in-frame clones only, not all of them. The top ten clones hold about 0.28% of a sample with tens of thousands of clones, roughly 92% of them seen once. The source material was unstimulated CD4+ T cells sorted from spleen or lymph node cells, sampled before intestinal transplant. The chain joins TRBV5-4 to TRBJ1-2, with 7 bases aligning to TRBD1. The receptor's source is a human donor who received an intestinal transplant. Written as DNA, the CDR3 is TGTGCCAGCAGCGGCGGACAGGAACGAGTAGGTTATGGCTACACCTTC. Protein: CASSGGQERVGYGYTF.